A single T cell receptor (beta chain) is shown here with its context. This sample was included in a study of T cell responses to AZD1222 COVID-19 vaccine. Generated by immunoSEQ multiplex PCR, the TCRdb table keeps only in-frame clones and is missing some. Here the sample spans roughly 100,000 clones, 88% being singletons. V was trimmed by 3 bases and J by 1 base, leaving 6 bases between them. This CDR3 has 13 amino acids. In germline, CDR1 is SGHTA, CDR2 FQGNSA. This chain uses TRBV7-2 with TRBJ1-1; D is unresolved. The starting material was peripheral blood, obtained on day 0 of AZD1222 vaccination. This TCR was recovered from an adult in good health. Here the CDR3 reads CASSLAGNTEAFF. DNA of the CDR3: TGTGCCAGCAGCTTGGCGGGGAACACTGAAGCTTTCTTT.